This is a list of T cell receptor beta chains from one sample in a study of blood T cell repertoires in COVID-19. Here immunoSEQ multiplex PCR was the method, and the copy in TCRdb shows in-frame clones only, minus some. The sample has roughly 69,000 clones; around 80% are singletons. Sequencing was performed on peripheral blood. The receptors were sampled from a man aged 60 to 75 with COVID-19, enrolled during active disease. The CDR3 runs from the conserved cysteine through the conserved F or W. A D gene is named only where the DNA matches it firmly. Clone size is shown for a subset of rows, as once, few, many or a class of expanded clone.

cdr3_nt cdr3_aa v_call clone_size j_call d_call
TGTGCCAGCAGAAACTTCATGGGGGCGGCCAAAAACATTCAGTACTTC CASRNFMGAAKNIQYF TRBV6-6 - TRBJ2-4 -
TGTGCCAGCAGCCGCCCGGGACTAGAAGCAGATACGCAGTATTTT CASSRPGLEADTQYF TRBV7-2 - TRBJ2-3 TRBD2
TGCGCCAGCAGCTCCTCCCCCCCGGAGACCCAGTACTTC CASSSSPPETQYF TRBV5-1 - TRBJ2-5 -
TGTGCCAGCAGTGAACAGGGGGGCGGGCAGTTCTTC CASSEQGGGQFF TRBV6-1 - TRBJ2-1 -
TGTGCCAGCAGCGTAGCCCCGGGACTACCGCATTTTGTTTACGAGCAGTACTTC CASSVAPGLPHFVYEQYF TRBV9 - TRBJ2-7 TRBD2
TGTGCCAGCTCTCACGCGGGGGCGGAAGATACGCAGTATTTT CASSHAGAEDTQYF TRBV18 - TRBJ2-3 -
TGTGCCAGCAGTGGAGTAGAAACTTTACCAGATACGCAGTATTTT CASSGVETLPDTQYF TRBV2 - TRBJ2-3 -
TGTGCCAGTAGTATAAGGCAGGGAAACACCGGGGAGCTGTTTTTT CASSIRQGNTGELFF TRBV19 - TRBJ2-2 -
TGTGCCAGCAGCCAAGGGCCAGGACTCGAGCAGTTCTTC CASSQGPGLEQFF TRBV3-1/TRBV3-2 - TRBJ2-1 -
TGTGCCAGTAGTATATTTTTTAGCGGGGAGACCCAGTACTTC CASSIFFSGETQYF TRBV19 - TRBJ2-5 TRBD2
TGTGCCAGCAGCAAGACAGACTACAATGAGCAGTTCTTC CASSKTDYNEQFF TRBV7-9 - TRBJ2-1 -
TGTGCCAGCAGCTTAAGGGGGGTGGATACGCAGTATTTT CASSLRGVDTQYF TRBV7-3 - TRBJ2-3 -
TGTGCCAGCAGCTCCGGACAGGGGAATCCACCCCTCCACTTT CASSSGQGNPPLHF TRBV5-4 - TRBJ1-6 TRBD1
TGTGCCAGCAGCCTAGTATTCACCGGGGAGCTGTTTTTT CASSLVFTGELFF TRBV14 - TRBJ2-2 -
TGTGCCAGCAGTTCTCCTACGGGGGGGGTCACCGGGGAGCTGTTTTTT CASSSPTGGVTGELFF TRBV6-5 - TRBJ2-2 TRBD2
TGTGCCAGCAGCTTAATGGGAGCGGAGGATACGCAGTATTTT CASSLMGAEDTQYF TRBV5-5 - TRBJ2-3 -
TGTGCCAGCTCAATACTCCTAGCGGGAGGGAAGAATGAGCAGTTCTTC CASSILLAGGKNEQFF TRBV18 - TRBJ2-1 TRBD2
TGTGCCAGTAGTCCTAGAGCCGGGGAGCTGTTTTTT CASSPRAGELFF TRBV19 - TRBJ2-2 -
TGTGCCAGCAGCCACCCGCCGGGTCGCTACGAGCAGTACTTC CASSHPPGRYEQYF TRBV14 few TRBJ2-7 -
TGCGCCAGCAGCTTGGCCCTCCCCTACGAGCAGTACTTC CASSLALPYEQYF TRBV5-1 - TRBJ2-7 -
TGCGCCAGCAGCTTGGCCCCTACAGGGGCAACCAACACTGAAGCTTTCTTT CASSLAPTGATNTEAFF TRBV5-1 - TRBJ1-1 TRBD1
TGTGCCAGCAGCCAAGATGGGGCGTACACAGATACGCAGTATTTT CASSQDGAYTDTQYF TRBV4-2 once TRBJ2-3 -
TGTGCCAGCAGCGATACAGGGGCCGGGACTGAAGCTTTCTTT CASSDTGAGTEAFF TRBV6-2/TRBV6-3 - TRBJ1-1 TRBD1
TGTGCCACCAGTGATTTAAGGCGGGGGAACACCGGGGAGCTGTTTTTT CATSDLRRGNTGELFF TRBV24-1 - TRBJ2-2 -
TGTGCCAGCAGTCCAAGGGGGGGCCACACTGAAGCTTTCTTT CASSPRGGHTEAFF TRBV27 - TRBJ1-1 -
TGTGCCAGCAGTGAAGCGGTGACACGTAACTATGGCTACACCTTC CASSEAVTRNYGYTF TRBV6-1 - TRBJ1-2 -
TGTGCCAGCAGCTTAGACGGGGACTGGGGCACTGAAGCTTTCTTT CASSLDGDWGTEAFF TRBV7-9 few TRBJ1-1 -
TGTGCCAGCAGCCCATTCCCAGGGTCCGGGGAGCTGTTTTTT CASSPFPGSGELFF TRBV5-6 - TRBJ2-2 -
TGTGCCAGCAGTTACTCAGCCCTGACAGGGGACGAGCAGTACTTC CASSYSALTGDEQYF TRBV6-5 once TRBJ2-7 TRBD1
TGTGCCTGGGCAACTAGCTTTCTTGAGCAGTTCTTC CAWATSFLEQFF TRBV30 - TRBJ2-1 -
TGTGCCAGTAGTACCGACAGCCACCAAGAGACCCAGTACTTC CASSTDSHQETQYF TRBV19 - TRBJ2-5 -
TGCGCCAGCAGCTCACAGGGAGAAGGCAATGAGCAGTTCTTC CASSSQGEGNEQFF TRBV5-1 - TRBJ2-1 -
TGTGCCAGCAGCCAGCGGGAGCAAAACATTCAGTACTTC CASSQREQNIQYF TRBV3-1/TRBV3-2 - TRBJ2-4 TRBD2
TGCGCCAGCAGCTTGGCCGGACAGGGAGGAGGAAACACCATATATTTT CASSLAGQGGGNTIYF TRBV5-1 - TRBJ1-3 TRBD1
TGTGCCAGCAGCACAGGGGGGGAAAAACTGTTTTTT CASSTGGEKLFF TRBV11-3 few TRBJ1-4 TRBD1
TGTGCCAGCAGCACTCAAGCACGGACAGGGAGTGGCTACACCTTC CASSTQARTGSGYTF TRBV5-4 - TRBJ1-2 TRBD1
TGCGCCAGCAGTGATGAGGAGACCCAGTACTTC CASSDEETQYF TRBV10-2 - TRBJ2-5 -
TGTGCCAGCAGCTTGGCTGGCGGGGAGCTGTTTTTT CASSLAGGELFF TRBV7-3 many TRBJ2-2 -
TGTGCCAGCAGCCCGAGGACAGGGAGAAACACCATATATTTT CASSPRTGRNTIYF TRBV6-5 - TRBJ1-3 TRBD1
TGCGCCAGCGGATTCATAGCTGGCACAGATACGCAGTATTTT CASGFIAGTDTQYF TRBV5-1 - TRBJ2-3 -
TGTGCCAGCAGCCCCGGGGGAGAAGAGACCCAGTACTTC CASSPGGEETQYF TRBV5-4 - TRBJ2-5 -
TGTGCCAGCAGCTCCCAGCGGGAGGGCACAGATACGCAGTATTTT CASSSQREGTDTQYF TRBV9 - TRBJ2-3 TRBD2
TGTGCCAGCAGTTTTGGGCGTTCTAGCAATCAGCCCCAGCATTTT CASSFGRSSNQPQHF TRBV6-5 - TRBJ1-5 -
TGTGCCAGCAGCCCCGGACTAGCTAGGTACAATGAGCAGTTCTTC CASSPGLARYNEQFF TRBV5-4 - TRBJ2-1 TRBD2
TGTGCCAGCGGCTCATCCGGGGCCAACGTCCTGACTTTC CASGSSGANVLTF TRBV7-3 - TRBJ2-6 -
TGCAGCGGTAGCGGGAGTAAGGGAGATACGCAGTATTTT CSGSGSKGDTQYF TRBV29-1 - TRBJ2-3 TRBD2
TGTGCCAGCCTTGGGCCGAAGGGACTAGCGGGAGTCTTAAACACCTACAATGAGCAGTTCTTC CASLGPKGLAGVLNTYNEQFF TRBV2 - TRBJ2-1 TRBD2
TGTGCCAGCAGCTTTACAGGGAATACGCAGTATTTT CASSFTGNTQYF TRBV11-3 - TRBJ2-3 -
TGTGCCAGCAGCTTGGGGATTAGCGGAGAGACCCAGTACTTC CASSLGISGETQYF TRBV11-1 - TRBJ2-5 -
TGCGCCAGCAGAAGGGGAAGGGAAGAGACCCAGTACTTC CASRRGREETQYF TRBV10-2 - TRBJ2-5 -
TGCGCCAGCAGCTTGGGAGCAGGGGGCGATGAAAAACTGTTTTTT CASSLGAGGDEKLFF TRBV5-1 - TRBJ1-4 TRBD1
TGTGCCAGCTCACCGCCCCTAGTAGCCAAAAACATTCAGTACTTC CASSPPLVAKNIQYF TRBV18 - TRBJ2-4 -